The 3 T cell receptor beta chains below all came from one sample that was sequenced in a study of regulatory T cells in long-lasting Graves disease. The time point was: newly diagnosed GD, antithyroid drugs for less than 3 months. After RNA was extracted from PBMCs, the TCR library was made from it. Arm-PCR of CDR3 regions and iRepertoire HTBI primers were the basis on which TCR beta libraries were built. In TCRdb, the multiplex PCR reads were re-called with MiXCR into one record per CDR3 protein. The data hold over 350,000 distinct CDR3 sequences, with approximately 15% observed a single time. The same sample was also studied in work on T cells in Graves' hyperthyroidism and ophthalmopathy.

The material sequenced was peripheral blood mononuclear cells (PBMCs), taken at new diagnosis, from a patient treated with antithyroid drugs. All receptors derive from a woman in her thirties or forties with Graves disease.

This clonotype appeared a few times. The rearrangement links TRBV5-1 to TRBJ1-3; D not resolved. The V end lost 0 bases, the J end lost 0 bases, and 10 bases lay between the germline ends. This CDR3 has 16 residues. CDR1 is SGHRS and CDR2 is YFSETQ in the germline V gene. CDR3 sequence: CASSLGDKSSGNTIYF. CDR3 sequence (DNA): TGCGCCAGCAGCTTGGGTGACAAGAGCTCTGGAAACACCATATATTTT.

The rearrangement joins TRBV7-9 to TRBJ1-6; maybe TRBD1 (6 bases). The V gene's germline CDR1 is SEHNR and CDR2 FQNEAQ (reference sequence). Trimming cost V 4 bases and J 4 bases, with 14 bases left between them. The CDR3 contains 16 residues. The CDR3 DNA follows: TGTGCCAGCAGCTACCTTGGGGGCCAATATAATTCACCCCTCCACTTT. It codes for CASSYLGGQYNSPLHF.

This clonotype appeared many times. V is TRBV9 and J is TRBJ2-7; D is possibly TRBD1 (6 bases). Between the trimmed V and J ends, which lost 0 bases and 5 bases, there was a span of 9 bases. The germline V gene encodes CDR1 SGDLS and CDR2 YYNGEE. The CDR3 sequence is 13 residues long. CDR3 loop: CASSVGGGNEQYF. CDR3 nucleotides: TGTGCCAGCAGCGTAGGTGGGGGCAACGAGCAGTACTTC.